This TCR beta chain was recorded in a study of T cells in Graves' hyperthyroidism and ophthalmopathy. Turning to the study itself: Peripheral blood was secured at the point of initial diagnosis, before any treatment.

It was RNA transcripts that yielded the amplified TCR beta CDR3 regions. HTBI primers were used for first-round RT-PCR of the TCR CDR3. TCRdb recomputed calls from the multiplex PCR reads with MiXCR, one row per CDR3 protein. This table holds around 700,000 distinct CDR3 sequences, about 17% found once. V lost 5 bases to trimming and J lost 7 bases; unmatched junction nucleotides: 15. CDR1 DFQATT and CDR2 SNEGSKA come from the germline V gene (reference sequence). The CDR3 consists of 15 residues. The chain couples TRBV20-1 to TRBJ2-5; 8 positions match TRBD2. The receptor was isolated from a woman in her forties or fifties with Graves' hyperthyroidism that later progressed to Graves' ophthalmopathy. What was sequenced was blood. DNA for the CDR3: TGCAGTGCTCATGACGGGGGGGCCCAATATCTGACCCAGTACTTC. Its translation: CSAHDGGAQYLTQYF.